What follows is one TCR beta chain and its context. Its specificity is not known. With 5 bases removed from V and 1 base from J, the gap between germline ends came to 15 bases. The CDR3 is made up of 16 amino acids. CDR1 is KGHDR and CDR2 is SFDVKD in the germline V gene. These data belong to a study of blood T cells in healthy people across ages. Findings of the study overall: Roughly linear declines in TCR beta diversity per million T cells occurred with age.

The second PCR ran roughly 7 to 11 cycles with a sample-barcoded 5' primer and J-beta primers. TCRdb re-called the 5' RACE reads through MiXCR, storing one row per CDR3 protein. Of approximately 1,700,000 distinct CDR3 sequences in the sample, more than 35% are singletons; the top ten hold about 21%. The clonotype comes from a human donor in good health. The chain has TRBV24-1 and TRBJ2-3; a possible D gene is TRBD1 (6 bases). Source material: blood. In DNA, the CDR3 is TGTGCCACCAGTGCTGGGGGCACTACGGGCACAGATACGCAGTATTTT. Its translation: CATSAGGTTGTDTQYF.